A single sample is the source of the 5 T cell receptor beta chains below, sequenced in a study of T-cell reconstitution after alpha-beta-depleted transplantation in children. The authors prepared the TCRbeta library with unique molecular identifiers. TCRdb reprocessed the PCR reads via MiXCR and lists one record per CDR3 protein. The sample lists hundreds of thousands of distinct CDR3 sequences, around 13% occurring once. Sample: PBMCs, taken before TCRalphabeta/CD19-depleted stem cell transplant. The receptors derive from a girl aged 2 to 10 with congenital amegakaryocytic thrombocytopenia, due to receive a stem cell transplant.

In its sample, this clonotype was seen many times. The chain uses TRBV20-1 and TRBJ2-1, with a weak D call TRBD2 (5 bases). The CDR3 consists of 14 residues. Germline assignment: CDR1 DFQATT and CDR2 SNEGSKA (reference sequence). The V end was cut by 8 bases, the J end by 3 bases, with 17 bases between. CDR3 in amino acids: CSSPLYGVYNEQFF. The CDR3 nucleotides read TGCAGTTCACCCCTTTACGGGGTCTACAATGAGCAGTTCTTC.

This clonotype has more than one count but fewer than ten. The chain links TRBV5-1 to TRBJ2-7, with D hard to call. Germline V gives CDR1 SGHRS, CDR2 YFSETQ. The CDR3 loop spans 14 amino acids. The V and J ends lost 0 bases and 2 bases respectively, with 9 bases between them. CDR3 coding DNA: TGCGCCAGCAGCTTGGACCGGGTAACCTACGAGCAGTACTTC. Translated, it gives CASSLDRVTYEQYF.

This clonotype was picked up a small number of times. The chain carries TRBV4-2 and TRBJ1-5; the match to TRBD1 covers 8 bases. The V segment lost 0 bases and the J segment 7 bases; nucleotides outside the gene matches: 8. Per germline, CDR1 LGHNA and CDR2 YNFKEQ. The CDR3 sequence is 16 residues long. CDR3 nucleotide sequence: TGTGCCAGCAGCCAAGAGTTCGGACAGGGAAACCAGCCCCAGCATTTT. This gives the protein CASSQEFGQGNQPQHF.

The sample holds many counts of this clonotype. The chain has TRBV11-2 and TRBJ2-3; TRBD2 matches at 9 bases. The germline V gene has CDR1 SGHAT and CDR2 FQNNGV. The trim removed 1 base at V and 7 bases at J, leaving 15 bases unmatched. There are 18 residues in the CDR3. CDR3 DNA: TGTGCCAGCAGCTTAGGAGGGTCTAGCGGGACTCGGGGATATACGCAGTATTTT. It encodes CASSLGGSSGTRGYTQYF.

This chain connects TRBV7-2 to TRBJ2-5; D call uncertain. V shed 5 bases and J shed 5 bases, with 12 bases lying between them. Looked up from germline, CDR1 is SGHTA and CDR2 is FQGNSA. The CDR3 spans 13 residues. CDR3 nucleotides: TGTGCCAGCAGCCCCGTATCGCGCGAGACCCAGTACTTC. Residues: CASSPVSRETQYF.